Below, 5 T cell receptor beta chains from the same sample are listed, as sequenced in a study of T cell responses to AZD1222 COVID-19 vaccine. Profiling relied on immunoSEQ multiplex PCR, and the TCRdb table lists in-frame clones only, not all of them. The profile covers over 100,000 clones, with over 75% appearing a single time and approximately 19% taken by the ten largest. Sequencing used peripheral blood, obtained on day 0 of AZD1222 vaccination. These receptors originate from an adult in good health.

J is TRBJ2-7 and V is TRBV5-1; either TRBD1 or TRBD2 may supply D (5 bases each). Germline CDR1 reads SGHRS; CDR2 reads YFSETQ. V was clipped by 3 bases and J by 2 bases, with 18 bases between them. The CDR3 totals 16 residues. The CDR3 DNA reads TGCGCCAGCAGCTCGACCCCCAGGGACCTGGCCTACGAGCAGTACTTC. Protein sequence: CASSSTPRDLAYEQYF.

CDR3 in DNA: TGTGCCAGTACTTGGGGGGCTGAGCAGCCCCAGCATTTT. This gives the protein CASTWGAEQPQHF. The chain recombines TRBV19 with TRBJ1-5, with TRBD1 as a possible D gene (6 bases). Germline V CDR1 and CDR2: LNHDA, SQIVND (reference sequence). The CDR3 spans 13 residues. Trimming pared 7 bases from V and 7 bases from J, leaving 14 bases between.

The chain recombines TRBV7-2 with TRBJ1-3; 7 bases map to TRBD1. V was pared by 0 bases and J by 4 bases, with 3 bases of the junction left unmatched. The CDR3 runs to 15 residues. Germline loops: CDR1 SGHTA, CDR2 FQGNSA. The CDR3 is CASSLATGSGNTIYF. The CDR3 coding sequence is TGTGCCAGCAGCTTAGCGACAGGGTCCGGAAACACCATATATTTT.

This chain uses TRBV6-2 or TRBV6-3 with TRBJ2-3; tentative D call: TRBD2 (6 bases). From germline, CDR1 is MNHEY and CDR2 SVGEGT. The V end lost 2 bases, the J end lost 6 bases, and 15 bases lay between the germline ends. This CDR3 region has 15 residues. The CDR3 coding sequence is TGTGCCAGCAGTTACGGCGGGACCACGGCGGATACGCAGTATTTT. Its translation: CASSYGGTTADTQYF.

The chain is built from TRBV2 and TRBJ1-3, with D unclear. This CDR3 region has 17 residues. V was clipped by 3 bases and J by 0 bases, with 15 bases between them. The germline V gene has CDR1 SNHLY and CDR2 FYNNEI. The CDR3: CASSEGSLFRSGNTIYF. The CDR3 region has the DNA TGTGCCAGCAGTGAGGGGTCGTTGTTTCGCTCTGGAAACACCATATATTTT.